These 23 T cell receptor beta chains were sequenced from one sample in a study of identifying expanded T cells in peripheral blood. Measured with immunoSEQ multiplex PCR; TCRdb has only the in-frame clones, and not every one. Here the sample spans around 75,000 clones, approximately 87% being singletons. What was sequenced was blood. The receptors originated from a person aged 18 to 69 in good health.

This rearrangement joins TRBV7-9 to TRBJ2-1; the D gene is possibly TRBD2 (6 bases). The CDR3 extends over 15 amino acids. V lost 2 bases to trimming and J lost 1 base, with 9 bases between them. CDR1 is SEHNR and CDR2 is FQNEAQ in the germline V gene (reference sequence). The CDR3 DNA is TGTGCCAGCAGCTTACCGGGGGTATCCTACAATGAGCAGTTCTTC. Protein: CASSLPGVSYNEQFF.

V gene TRBV7-2 combines with J gene TRBJ2-7; D assignment may be TRBD1 or TRBD2 (5 bases each). The CDR3 loop spans 11 amino acids. The V end was cut by 4 bases, the J end by 9 bases, with 10 bases between. CDR1 and CDR2 from the germline V gene are SGHTA and FQGNSA. The CDR3 loop is CASSSAGGQYF. The DNA of the CDR3 is TGTGCCAGCAGCTCCGCTGGGGGGCAGTACTTC.

The rearrangement joins TRBV15 to TRBJ1-4; 7 nucleotides line up with TRBD1. There are 16 residues in the CDR3. Trimming took 0 bases from V and 7 from J; bases not matched to a gene: 8. Germline CDR1 LNHNV, CDR2 YYDKDF (reference sequence). The CDR3 region has the DNA TGTGCCACCAGCAGAGATCTAGGGGGCCGGTCTGAAAAACTGTTTTTT. Translating gives CATSRDLGGRSEKLFF. Using reference TRBV15 and TRBJ1-4 for the parts outside the CDR3, the full variable domain is DAMVIQNPRYQVTQFGKPVTLSCSQTLNHNVMYWYQQKSSQAPKLLFHYYDKDFNNEADTPDNFQSRRPNTSFCFLDIRSPGLGDTAMYLCATSRDLGGRSEKLFFGSGTQLSVL.

The chain carries TRBV28 and TRBJ2-6; D is ambiguous. The CDR3 extends over 16 amino acids. Trimming left V 3 bases short and J 5 bases short, with 14 bases between. Per the germline V gene, CDR1 is MDHEN and CDR2 is SYDVKM. The chain's CDR3 is CASSFEQSDWANVLTF. CDR3 nucleotide sequence: TGTGCCAGCAGTTTCGAGCAGTCCGACTGGGCCAACGTCCTGACTTTC.

The chain combines TRBV9 with TRBJ1-6; 7 bases map to TRBD1. Losses at the gene ends were 2 bases for V and 7 bases for J; bases not matched to a gene: 3. CDR1 and CDR2 from the germline V gene are SGDLS and YYNGEE. This CDR3 comprises 14 residues. The CDR3 sequence: CASSVGRGNSPLHF. Here the CDR3 DNA reads TGTGCCAGCAGCGTTGGCAGGGGGAATTCACCCCTCCACTTT.

The chain has TRBV5-6 and TRBJ2-5, with 7 bases identical to TRBD1. This CDR3 has 14 amino acids. Germline V gene sequence: CDR1 SGHDT, CDR2 YYEEEE. V was pared by 1 base and J by 3 bases, with 3 bases of the junction left unmatched. For the CDR3, the DNA is TGTGCCAGCAGCTTGAGGACAGGAAAAGAGACCCAGTACTTC. Protein: CASSLRTGKETQYF.

This clone occurred a few times. This chain links TRBV5-6 with TRBJ2-7; tentative D call: TRBD2 (6 bases). Germline V gene data show CDR1 as SGHDT and CDR2 as YYEEEE. This CDR3 comprises 14 residues. The V end was cut by 4 bases, the J end by 3 bases, with 14 bases between. DNA of the CDR3: TGTGCCAGCAGCCTACGGGACTTATACTACGAGCAGTACTTC. Protein: CASSLRDLYYEQYF.

The rearrangement links TRBV19 to TRBJ2-5; no clear D gene. Between the trimmed V and J ends, which lost 0 bases and 3 bases, there was a span of 11 bases. The CDR3 runs 15 residues. Germline V CDR1 and CDR2: LNHDA, SQIVND (reference sequence). The DNA of the CDR3 is TGTGCCAGTAGTATAGATTATCGCGGAAAAGAGACCCAGTACTTC. It is translated as CASSIDYRGKETQYF.

The chain combines TRBV6-5 with TRBJ2-3, with D possibly TRBD1 on 6 matching bases. Germline lookup yields CDR1 MNHEY and CDR2 SVGAGI. The CDR3 contains 14 residues. Trimming shortened V by 5 bases and J by 7 bases, and 16 bases separated the two germline ends. CDR3 DNA sequence: TGTGCCAGCAGTCCCATCATGGGGGCGAATACGCAGTATTTT. This gives the protein CASSPIMGANTQYF.

This chain links TRBV7-6 with TRBJ2-1; D uncertain. The germline gives CDR1 SGHVS, CDR2 FNYEAQ. V was shortened by 0 bases and J by 9 bases, with 9 bases between the two germline ends. This CDR3 has 13 amino acids. CDR3 in amino acids: CASSLAALGEQFF. In nucleotides, the CDR3 is TGTGCCAGCAGCTTAGCTGCCTTGGGTGAGCAGTTCTTC.

The J gene is TRBJ1-1, the V gene TRBV2; 11 bases agree with TRBD1. From germline, CDR1 is SNHLY and CDR2 FYNNEI. V lost 3 bases, J lost 11 bases, and 17 bases stayed unmatched. The CDR3 extends over 17 amino acids. The CDR3 DNA reads as TGTGCCAGCAGTGACCCGGGACAGGGGGGGATTAATGGCGGCGCTTTCTTT. This sequence encodes CASSDPGQGGINGGAFF.

V usage is TRBV5-1 and J usage is TRBJ2-5, with TRBD1 matching 7 bases. The CDR3 has 15 residues. J was trimmed by 2 bases and V by 0 bases; bases with no gene match: 4. Germline CDR1 and CDR2: SGHRS and YFSETQ. The CDR3 is CASSLGTGEQETQYF. The CDR3, as DNA: TGCGCCAGCAGCTTGGGTACAGGGGAGCAAGAGACCCAGTACTTC.

This clone was seen just once. The chain links TRBV18 to TRBJ1-4; D remains ambiguous. This CDR3 is built from 16 residues. V shed 1 base and J shed 11 bases, with 20 bases lying between them. Germline assignment: CDR1 KGHSH and CDR2 LQKENI. In DNA, the CDR3 is TGTGCCAGCTCACCACTCTCGGGGTATAATCAAGGGAAACTGTTTTTT. This translates into CASSPLSGYNQGKLFF.

The V call is TRBV10-3, the J call TRBJ2-1; D is uncertain. The CDR3 has 15 amino acids. Germline V gene data show CDR1 as ENHRY and CDR2 as SYGVKD. Trimming took 2 bases from V and 1 from J, leaving 9 bases between them. CDR3 coding DNA: TGTGCCATCAGTGAGAACGACGGGTCCTACAATGAGCAGTTCTTC. It encodes CAISENDGSYNEQFF.

The gene calls are TRBV9 and TRBJ2-2; 12 nucleotides match TRBD2. The junction had 2 bases not matched to a gene; V was cut back by 7 bases and J by 7 bases. The CDR3 has 13 residues. Germline CDR1 reads SGDLS; CDR2 reads YYNGEE. CDR3 DNA: TGTGCCAGCGGACTAGCGGGAAACGGGGAGCTGTTTTTT. It translates to CASGLAGNGELFF. Drawing the rest from reference TRBV9 and TRBJ2-2, the complete variable domain is DSGVTQTPKHLITATGQRVTLRCSPRSGDLSVYWYQQSLDQGLQFLIQYYNGEERAKGNILERFSAQQFPDLHSELNLSSLELGDSALYFCASGLAGNGELFFGEGSRLTVL.

The J gene is TRBJ2-7, the V gene TRBV6-6; maybe TRBD1 (5 bases). In germline, CDR1 is MNHNY, CDR2 SVGAGI (reference sequence). CDR3 length: 14 residues. V was pared by 3 bases and J by 2 bases, with 11 bases between. CDR3 nucleotides: TGTGCCAGCAGTTATAAGGGGCAGGCCTACGAGCAGTACTTC. Protein product: CASSYKGQAYEQYF.

The chain recombines TRBV7-2 with TRBJ1-4; the match to TRBD1 covers 9 bases. The CDR3 sequence is 14 residues long. The trim removed 1 base at V and 6 bases at J, leaving 0 bases unmatched. CDR1 and CDR2 (germline): SGHTA, FQGNSA. The CDR3 bases are TGTGCCAGCAGCTTAGGACAGGGGGATGAAAAACTGTTTTTT. It codes for CASSLGQGDEKLFF.

This clone was recorded only once. The V and J genes are TRBV2 and TRBJ1-1; D might be TRBD1 (6 bases). Deletions cut 7 bases from V and 3 bases from J, with 12 bases between. In germline, CDR1 is SNHLY, CDR2 FYNNEI. The CDR3 contains 13 residues. CDR3 residues: CASIRGWDTEAFF. DNA for the CDR3: TGTGCCAGCATAAGGGGGTGGGACACTGAAGCTTTCTTT.

The chain links TRBV5-6 to TRBJ1-4; possibly TRBD1 for D (6 bases). The V gene's germline CDR1 is SGHDT and CDR2 YYEEEE. This CDR3 has 15 amino acids. Trimming shortened V by 4 bases and J by 3 bases, and 13 bases separated the two germline ends. The CDR3 DNA follows: TGTGCCAGCAGCCCGGGTAGGACAGCTAATGAAAAACTGTTTTTT. Translating gives CASSPGRTANEKLFF.

The V and J genes are TRBV12-5 and TRBJ1-2; the D is unclear. Germline CDR1 and CDR2: LGHNT and FRNRAP. V was cut by 6 bases and J by 6 bases, with 8 bases left in between. The CDR3 spans 11 residues. In nucleotides, the CDR3 is TGTGCTAGTGGAAGCCTCCATGGCTACACCTTC. Amino acids: CASGSLHGYTF.

The chain employs TRBV29-1 and TRBJ2-3, with D perhaps TRBD1 (6 bases). CDR3 length equals 14 residues. V was trimmed by 5 bases and J by 0 bases, leaving 12 bases between them. Germline V lookup: CDR1 SQVTM, CDR2 ANQGSEA. The CDR3, as DNA: TGCAGCGTTAACAGGGACGTTAGCACAGATACGCAGTATTTT. As protein: CSVNRDVSTDTQYF.

The chain recombines TRBV2 with TRBJ2-5; 9 nucleotides match TRBD2. Germline V gene data show CDR1 as SNHLY and CDR2 as FYNNEI. This CDR3 has 15 residues. Unmatched junction bases numbered 6, after V lost 6 bases and J lost 1 base. CDR3 region: CASRYSGSGQETQYF. CDR3 in DNA: TGTGCCAGCAGATATAGCGGGAGCGGCCAAGAGACCCAGTACTTC. Full variable domain (missing parts from reference TRBV2 and TRBJ2-5): EPEVTQTPSHQVTQMGQEVILRCVPISNHLYFYWYRQILGQKVEFLVSFYNNEISEKSEIFDDQFSVERPDGSNFTLKIRSTKLEDSAMYFCASRYSGSGQETQYFGPGTRLLVL.

J is TRBJ1-1 and V is TRBV25-1; a possible D gene is TRBD1 (5 bases). Germline CDR1 reads MGHDK; CDR2 reads SYGVNS. CDR3 length: 12 residues. Between the trimmed V and J ends, which lost 6 bases and 11 bases, there was a span of 16 bases. DNA of the CDR3: TGTGCCAGCAGCGGGGGGGGACGATACGCTTTCTTT. Protein: CASSGGGRYAFF.